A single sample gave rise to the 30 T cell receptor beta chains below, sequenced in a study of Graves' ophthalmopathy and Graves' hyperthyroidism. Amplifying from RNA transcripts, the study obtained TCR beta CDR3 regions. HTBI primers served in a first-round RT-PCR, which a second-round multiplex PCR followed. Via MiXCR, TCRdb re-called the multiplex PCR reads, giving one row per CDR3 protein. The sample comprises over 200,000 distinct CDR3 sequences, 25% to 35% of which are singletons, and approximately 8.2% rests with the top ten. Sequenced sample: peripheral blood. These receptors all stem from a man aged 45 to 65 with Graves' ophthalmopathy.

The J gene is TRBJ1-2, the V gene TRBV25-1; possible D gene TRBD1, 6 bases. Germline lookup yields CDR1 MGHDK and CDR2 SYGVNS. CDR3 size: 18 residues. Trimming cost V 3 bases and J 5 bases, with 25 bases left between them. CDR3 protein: CASSDGGTGRAIWYGYTF. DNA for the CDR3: TGTGCCAGCAGTGATGGTGGAACAGGGAGGGCTATTTGGTATGGCTACACCTTC.

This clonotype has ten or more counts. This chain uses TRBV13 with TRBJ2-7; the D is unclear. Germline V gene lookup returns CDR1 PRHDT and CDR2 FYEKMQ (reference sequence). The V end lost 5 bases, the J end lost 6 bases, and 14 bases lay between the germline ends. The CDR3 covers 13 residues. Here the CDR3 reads CASSPGDWGEQYF. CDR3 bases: TGTGCCAGCAGCCCCGGAGACTGGGGCGAGCAGTACTTC. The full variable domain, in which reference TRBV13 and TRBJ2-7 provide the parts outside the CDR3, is AAGVIQSPRHLIKEKRETATLKCYPIPRHDTVYWYQQGPGQDPQFLISFYEKMQSDKGSIPDRFSAQQFSDYHSELNMSSLELGDSALYFCASSPGDWGEQYFGPGTRLTVT.

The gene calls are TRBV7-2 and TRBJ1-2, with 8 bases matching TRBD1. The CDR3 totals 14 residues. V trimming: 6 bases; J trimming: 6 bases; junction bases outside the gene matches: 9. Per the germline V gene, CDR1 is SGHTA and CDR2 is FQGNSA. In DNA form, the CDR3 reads TGTGCCAGCAGTTTATTGCAGGACAGGGATGGCTACACCTTC. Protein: CASSLLQDRDGYTF.

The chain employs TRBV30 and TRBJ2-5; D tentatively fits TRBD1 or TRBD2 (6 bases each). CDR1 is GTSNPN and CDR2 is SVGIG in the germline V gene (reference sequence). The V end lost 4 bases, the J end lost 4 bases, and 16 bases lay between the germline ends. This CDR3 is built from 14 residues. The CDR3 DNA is TGTGCCTGGAAAGGGGGTCGCGGGATAGAGACCCAGTACTTC. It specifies CAWKGGRGIETQYF.

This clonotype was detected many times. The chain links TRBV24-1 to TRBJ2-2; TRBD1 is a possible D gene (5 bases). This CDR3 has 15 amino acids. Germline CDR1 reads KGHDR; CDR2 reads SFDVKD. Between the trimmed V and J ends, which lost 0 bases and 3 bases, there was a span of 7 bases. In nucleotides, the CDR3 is TGTGCCACCAGTGATTTGTCCAGGGACACCGGGGAGCTGTTTTTT. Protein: CATSDLSRDTGELFF.

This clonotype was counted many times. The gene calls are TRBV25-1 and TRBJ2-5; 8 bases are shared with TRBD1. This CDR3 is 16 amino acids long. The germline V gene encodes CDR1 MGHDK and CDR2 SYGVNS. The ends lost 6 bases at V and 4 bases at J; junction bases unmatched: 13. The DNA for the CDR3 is TGTGCCAGCAGCGTCGGCGAACCTACAGGGGGAGAGACCCAGTACTTC. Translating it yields CASSVGEPTGGETQYF. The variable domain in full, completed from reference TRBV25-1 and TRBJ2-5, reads EADIYQTPRYLVIGTGKKITLECSQTMGHDKMYWYQQDPGMELHLIHYSYGVNSTEKGDLSSESTVSRIRTEHFPLTLESARPSHTSQYLCASSVGEPTGGETQYFGPGTRLLVL.

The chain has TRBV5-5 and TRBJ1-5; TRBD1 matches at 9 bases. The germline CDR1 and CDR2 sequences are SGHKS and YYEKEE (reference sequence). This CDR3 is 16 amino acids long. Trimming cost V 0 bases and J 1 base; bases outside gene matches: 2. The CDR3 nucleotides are TGTGCCAGCAGCTTGGACGGACAGGGGAGCAATCAGCCCCAGCATTTT. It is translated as CASSLDGQGSNQPQHF.

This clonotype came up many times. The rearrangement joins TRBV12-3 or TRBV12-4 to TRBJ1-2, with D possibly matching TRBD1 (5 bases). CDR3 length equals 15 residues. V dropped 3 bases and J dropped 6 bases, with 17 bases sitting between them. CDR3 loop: CASSFLSRGPHGYTF. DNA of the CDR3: TGTGCCAGCAGTTTTTTGTCGAGGGGCCCGCATGGCTACACCTTC.

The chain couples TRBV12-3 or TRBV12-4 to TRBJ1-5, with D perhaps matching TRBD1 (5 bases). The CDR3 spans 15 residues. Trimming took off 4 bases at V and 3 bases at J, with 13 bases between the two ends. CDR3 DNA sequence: TGTGCCAGCAGTTACATGGGGCACCACAATCAGCCCCAGCATTTT. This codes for CASSYMGHHNQPQHF.

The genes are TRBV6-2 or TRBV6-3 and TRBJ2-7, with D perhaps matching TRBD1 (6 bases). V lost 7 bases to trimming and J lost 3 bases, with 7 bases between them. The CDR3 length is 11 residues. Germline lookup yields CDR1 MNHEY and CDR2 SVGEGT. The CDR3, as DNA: TGTGCCAGCAACAGGGTCTACGAGCAGTACTTC. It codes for CASNRVYEQYF.

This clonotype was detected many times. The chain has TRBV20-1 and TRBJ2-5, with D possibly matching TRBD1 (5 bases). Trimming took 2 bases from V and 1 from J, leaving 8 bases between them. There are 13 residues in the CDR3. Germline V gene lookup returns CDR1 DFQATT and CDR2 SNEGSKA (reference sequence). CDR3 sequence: CSARRGIQETQYF. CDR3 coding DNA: TGCAGTGCTAGAAGGGGAATCCAAGAGACCCAGTACTTC.

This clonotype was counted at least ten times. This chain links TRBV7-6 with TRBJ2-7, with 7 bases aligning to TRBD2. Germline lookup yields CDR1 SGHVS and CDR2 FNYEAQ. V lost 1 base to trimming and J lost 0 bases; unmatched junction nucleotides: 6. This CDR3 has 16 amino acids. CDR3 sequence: CASSLGVTGGSYEQYF. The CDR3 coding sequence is TGTGCCAGCAGCTTAGGCGTAACGGGAGGCTCCTACGAGCAGTACTTC.

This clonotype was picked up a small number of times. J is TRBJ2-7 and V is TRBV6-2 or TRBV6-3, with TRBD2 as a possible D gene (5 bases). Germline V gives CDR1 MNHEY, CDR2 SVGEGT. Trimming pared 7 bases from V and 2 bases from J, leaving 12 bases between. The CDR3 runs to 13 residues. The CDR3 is CASIAFGTYEQYF. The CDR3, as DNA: TGTGCCAGCATCGCCTTCGGGACCTACGAGCAGTACTTC.

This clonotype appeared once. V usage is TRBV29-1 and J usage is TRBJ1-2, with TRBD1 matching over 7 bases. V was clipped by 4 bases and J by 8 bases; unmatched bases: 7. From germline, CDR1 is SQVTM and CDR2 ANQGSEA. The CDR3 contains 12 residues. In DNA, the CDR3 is TGCAGCGTTGTTACAGGGGCGGAGGGCTACACCTTC. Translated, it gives CSVVTGAEGYTF.

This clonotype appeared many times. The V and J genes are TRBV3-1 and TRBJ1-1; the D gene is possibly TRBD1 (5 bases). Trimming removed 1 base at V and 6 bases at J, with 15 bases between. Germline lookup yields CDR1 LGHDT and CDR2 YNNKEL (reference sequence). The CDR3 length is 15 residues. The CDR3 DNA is TGTGCCAGCAGCCAAGTCGGGACCGGGTTGGCTGAAGCTTTCTTT. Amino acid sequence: CASSQVGTGLAEAFF.

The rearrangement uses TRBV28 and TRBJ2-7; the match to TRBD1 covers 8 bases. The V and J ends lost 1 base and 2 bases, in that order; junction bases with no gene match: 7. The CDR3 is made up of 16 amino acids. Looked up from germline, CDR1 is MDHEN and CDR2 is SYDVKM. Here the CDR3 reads CASSLSLDRDAYEQYF. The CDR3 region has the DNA TGTGCCAGCAGTTTATCCTTGGACAGGGATGCCTACGAGCAGTACTTC.

The CDR3 nucleotides are TGTGCCAGCAGCCGCTCGGGACAGGGGGCGCACGAGCAGTACTTC. Translation: CASSRSGQGAHEQYF. V and J are TRBV12-3 or TRBV12-4 and TRBJ2-7, with 12 bases matching TRBD1. J was trimmed by 5 bases and V by 6 bases; bases with no gene match: 8. The CDR3 consists of 15 residues.

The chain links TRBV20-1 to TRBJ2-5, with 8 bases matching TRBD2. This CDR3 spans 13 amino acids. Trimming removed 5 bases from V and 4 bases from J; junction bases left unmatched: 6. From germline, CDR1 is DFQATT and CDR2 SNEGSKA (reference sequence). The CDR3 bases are TGCAGTGCTCCAGCGGGAGATTCAGAGACCCAGTACTTC. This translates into CSAPAGDSETQYF.

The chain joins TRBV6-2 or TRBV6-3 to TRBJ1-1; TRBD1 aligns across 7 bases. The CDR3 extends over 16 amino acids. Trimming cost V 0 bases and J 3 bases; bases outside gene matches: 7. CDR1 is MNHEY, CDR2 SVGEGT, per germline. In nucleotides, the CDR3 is TGTGCCAGCAGTTACTCCTTCCTCGACAGGGACACTGAAGCTTTCTTT. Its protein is CASSYSFLDRDTEAFF.

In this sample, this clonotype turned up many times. CDR3: CASGGSTKNIQYF. In nucleotides, the CDR3 is TGTGCCAGCGGGGGGTCAACCAAAAACATTCAGTACTTC. V gene TRBV2 combines with J gene TRBJ2-4; TRBD2 is a possible D gene (6 bases). The V gene's germline CDR1 is SNHLY and CDR2 FYNNEI. CDR3 size: 13 residues. V dropped 8 bases and J dropped 2 bases, with 10 bases sitting between them.

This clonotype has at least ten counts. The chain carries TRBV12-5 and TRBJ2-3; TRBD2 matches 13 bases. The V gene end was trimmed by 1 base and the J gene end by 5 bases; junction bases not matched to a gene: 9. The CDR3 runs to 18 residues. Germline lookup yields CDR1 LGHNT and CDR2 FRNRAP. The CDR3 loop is CASGLAGTSGKAGDTQYF. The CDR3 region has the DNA TGTGCTAGTGGTTTGGCCGGGACTAGCGGGAAGGCGGGAGATACGCAGTATTTT. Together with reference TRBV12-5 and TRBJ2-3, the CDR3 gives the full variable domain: DARVTQTPRHKVTEMGQEVTMRCQPILGHNTVFWYRQTMMQGLELLAYFRNRAPLDDSGMPKDRFSAEMPDATLATLKIQPSEPRDSAVYFCASGLAGTSGKAGDTQYFGPGTRLTVL.

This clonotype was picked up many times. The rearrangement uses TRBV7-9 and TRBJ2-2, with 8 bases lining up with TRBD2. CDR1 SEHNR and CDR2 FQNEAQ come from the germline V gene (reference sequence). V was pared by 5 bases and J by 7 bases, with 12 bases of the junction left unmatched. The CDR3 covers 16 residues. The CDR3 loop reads CASSQLSGSIGGELFF. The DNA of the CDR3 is TGTGCCAGCAGCCAGCTAAGCGGGAGTATTGGCGGGGAGCTGTTTTTT. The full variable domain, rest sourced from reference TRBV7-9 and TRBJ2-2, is DTGVSQNPRHKITKRGQNVTFRCDPISEHNRLYWYRQTLGQGPEFLTYFQNEAQLEKSRLLSDRFSAERPKGSFSTLEIQRTEQGDSAMYLCASSQLSGSIGGELFFGEGSRLTVL.

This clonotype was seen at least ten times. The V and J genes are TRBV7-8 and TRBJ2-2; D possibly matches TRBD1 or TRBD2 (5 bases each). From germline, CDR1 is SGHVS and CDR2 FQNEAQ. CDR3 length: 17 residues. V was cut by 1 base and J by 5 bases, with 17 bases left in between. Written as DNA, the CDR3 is TGTGCCAGCAGCTTAGGAACCGGGATAAGGGGAACCGGGGAGCTGTTTTTT. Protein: CASSLGTGIRGTGELFF. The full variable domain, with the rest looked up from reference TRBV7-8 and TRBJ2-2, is GAGVSQSPRYKVAKRGQDVALRCDPISGHVSLFWYQQALGQGPEFLTYFQNEAQLDKSGLPSDRFFAERPEGSVSTLKIQRTQQEDSAVYLCASSLGTGIRGTGELFFGEGSRLTVL.

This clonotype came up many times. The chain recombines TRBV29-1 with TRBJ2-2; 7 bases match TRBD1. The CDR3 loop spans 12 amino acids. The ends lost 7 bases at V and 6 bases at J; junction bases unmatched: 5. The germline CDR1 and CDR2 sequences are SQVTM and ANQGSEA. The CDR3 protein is CSAGQSSGELFF. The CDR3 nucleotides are TGCAGCGCGGGACAGTCCTCCGGGGAGCTGTTTTTT.

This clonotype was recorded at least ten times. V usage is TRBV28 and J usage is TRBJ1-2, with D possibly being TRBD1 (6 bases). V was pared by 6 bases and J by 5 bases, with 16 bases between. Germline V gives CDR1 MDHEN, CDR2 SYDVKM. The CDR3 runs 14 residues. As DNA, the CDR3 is TGTGCCAGCAGCGAGGGGGGCCAGAGGTATGGCTACACCTTC. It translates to CASSEGGQRYGYTF.

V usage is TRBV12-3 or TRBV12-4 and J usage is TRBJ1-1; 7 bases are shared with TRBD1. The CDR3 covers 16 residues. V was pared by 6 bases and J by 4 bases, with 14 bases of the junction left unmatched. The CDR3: CASSTISQGSGTEAFF. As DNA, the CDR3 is TGTGCCAGCAGCACCATTTCACAGGGGTCGGGCACTGAAGCTTTCTTT.

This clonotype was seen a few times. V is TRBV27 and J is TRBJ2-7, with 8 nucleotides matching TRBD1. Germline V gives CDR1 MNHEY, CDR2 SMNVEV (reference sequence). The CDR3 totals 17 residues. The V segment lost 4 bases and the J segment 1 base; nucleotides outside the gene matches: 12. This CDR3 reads CASSYKRGQDSSYEQYF. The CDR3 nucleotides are TGTGCCAGCAGTTATAAACGGGGACAGGACTCATCCTACGAGCAGTACTTC.

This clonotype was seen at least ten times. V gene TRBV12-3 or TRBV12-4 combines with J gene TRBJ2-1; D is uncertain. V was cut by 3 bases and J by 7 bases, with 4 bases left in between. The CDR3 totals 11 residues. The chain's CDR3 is CASSFLNEQFF. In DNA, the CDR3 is TGTGCCAGCAGTTTCTTGAATGAGCAGTTCTTC.

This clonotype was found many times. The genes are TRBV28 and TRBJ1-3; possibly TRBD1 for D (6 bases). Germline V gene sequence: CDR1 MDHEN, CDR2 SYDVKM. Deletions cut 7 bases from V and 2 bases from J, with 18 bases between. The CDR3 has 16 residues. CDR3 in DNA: TGTGCCAGCAAAAATGAGGGGGGGCTGACTGGAAACACCATATATTTT. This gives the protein CASKNEGGLTGNTIYF.

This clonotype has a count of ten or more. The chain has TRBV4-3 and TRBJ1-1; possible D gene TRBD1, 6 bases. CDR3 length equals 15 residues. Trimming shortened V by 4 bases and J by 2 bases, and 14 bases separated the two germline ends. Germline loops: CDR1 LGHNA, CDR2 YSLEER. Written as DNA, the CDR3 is TGCGCCAGCAGCCGACCGGACAGACCAAACACTGAAGCTTTCTTT. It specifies CASSRPDRPNTEAFF.